This TCR beta chain was captured in a study of T-cell memory formation after mild COVID-19. Regarding the study as a whole: Contracting clones, day 15 to 85, had balanced CD4/CD8, and later expanders favored CD4+.

A single record per CDR3 protein comes from TCRdb applying MiXCR to the 5' RACE reads. The sample shows roughly 400,000 distinct CDR3 sequences, 16% of them seen only once. About this clonotype: Its antigen is as yet unknown.

Sequencing was done on a sample of PBMCs or a T cell subset sorted from them (not recorded which). This TCR derives from a man younger than 35 who had mild COVID-19 (a few samples of this study predate the infection). Cell type and time point are not known.

The CDR3 spells CSARDMSRGGFYNEQFF. CDR3 nucleotides: TGCAGTGCTAGAGATATGTCGCGGGGGGGGTTCTACAATGAGCAGTTCTTC. J is TRBJ2-1 and V is TRBV20-1; 9 bases map to TRBD2. In germline, CDR1 is DFQATT, CDR2 SNEGSKA (reference sequence). CDR3 length: 17 amino acids. The V gene end was trimmed by 0 bases and the J gene end by 3 bases; junction bases not matched to a gene: 9.